The source of this T cell receptor (beta chain) is a study of OX40 agonist ivuxolimab in advanced cancers. Here immunoSEQ multiplex PCR was the method, and the copy in TCRdb shows in-frame clones only, minus some. The repertoire holds under 85,000 clones, with over 70% as singletons. This TCR was sampled from an adult with an advanced solid tumor such as melanoma, head and neck, liver or kidney cancer. The source was CD4+ or CD8+ T cells sorted from blood, collected in a trial of the OX40 agonist ivuxolimab.

As DNA, the CDR3 is TGTGCCAGCAGTTTGGACAGAAGCACCTACGAGCAGTACTTC. It codes for CASSLDRSTYEQYF. V gene TRBV7-2 combines with J gene TRBJ2-7, with D possibly TRBD1 on 6 matching bases. Germline V gives CDR1 SGHTA, CDR2 FQGNSA. V lost 6 bases to trimming and J lost 2 bases, with 14 bases between them. This CDR3 comprises 14 residues.